These T cell receptor beta chains were read from a single sample in a study of blood T cell repertoires in COVID-19. Method: immunoSEQ multiplex PCR; TCRdb's copy keeps in-frame clones and lacks some. The data contain 100,000 to 150,000 clones, roughly 86% of them singletons. Sequenced material: peripheral blood. The receptors derive from a human donor in a cohort sampled during active COVID-19. CDR3s include the opening cysteine and the closing phenylalanine or tryptophan. D genes are given only for firm matches. Not every row has a clone size; where given, it reads once, few, many or a size class.

D: TRBD2; J: TRBJ2-5; size: NA; V: TRBV4-1; DNA: TGCGCCAGCAGCCCCCAAGGGGCGGGAGTGGAGACCCAGTACTTC; CDR3: CASSPQGAGVETQYF
D: NA; J: TRBJ1-1; size: NA; V: TRBV27; DNA: TGTGCCAGCAGTCCTAGGGGGTCGGGTGAAGCTTTCTTT; CDR3: CASSPRGSGEAFF
D: NA; J: TRBJ2-3; size: NA; V: TRBV5-1; DNA: TGCGCCAGCAGCTCTTCGGGGGACCGCACAGATACGCAGTATTTT; CDR3: CASSSSGDRTDTQYF
D: NA; J: TRBJ1-3; size: NA; V: TRBV27; DNA: TGTGCCAGCAGGGAGACAGACTCTGGAAACACCATATATTTT; CDR3: CASRETDSGNTIYF
D: TRBD2; J: TRBJ2-3; size: NA; V: TRBV5-4; DNA: TGTGCCAGCAGCTCCGGACTAGCGGGTTACACAGATACGCAGTATTTT; CDR3: CASSSGLAGYTDTQYF
D: NA; J: TRBJ1-2; size: NA; V: TRBV12-3/TRBV12-4; DNA: TGTGCCAGCAGTTTAATAGGACAGCAGGGCTACACCTTC; CDR3: CASSLIGQQGYTF
D: NA; J: TRBJ2-3; size: NA; V: TRBV6-5; DNA: TGTGCCAGCAGTCGGGCGGGGCGAGCTACAGATACGCAGTATTTT; CDR3: CASSRAGRATDTQYF
D: NA; J: TRBJ1-2; size: NA; V: TRBV6-1; DNA: TGTGCCAGCAGTGAAGTCCCTTCAACAATTAACTATGGCTACACCTTC; CDR3: CASSEVPSTINYGYTF
D: TRBD1; J: TRBJ2-7; size: NA; V: TRBV7-8; DNA: TGTGCCAGCAGCTCAAGACGGGACAGAAAGCAGTACTTC; CDR3: CASSSRRDRKQYF
D: NA; J: TRBJ2-2; size: few; V: TRBV7-2; DNA: TGTGCCAGCAGCAATAACAGAGCGAACACCGGGGAGCTGTTTTTT; CDR3: CASSNNRANTGELFF